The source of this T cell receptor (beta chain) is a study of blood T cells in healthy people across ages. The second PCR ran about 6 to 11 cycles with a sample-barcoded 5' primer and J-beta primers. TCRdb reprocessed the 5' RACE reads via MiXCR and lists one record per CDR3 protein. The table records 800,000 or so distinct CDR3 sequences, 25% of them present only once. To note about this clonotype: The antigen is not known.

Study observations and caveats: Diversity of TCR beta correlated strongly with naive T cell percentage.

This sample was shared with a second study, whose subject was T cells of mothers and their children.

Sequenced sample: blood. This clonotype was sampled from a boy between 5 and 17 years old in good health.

The CDR3 protein is CASSYQGLQPQHF. DNA for the CDR3: TGTGCCAGCAGTTATCAGGGACTTCAGCCCCAGCATTTT. The V gene is TRBV2, the J gene TRBJ1-5, with D possibly matching TRBD1 (5 bases). This CDR3 region has 13 residues. Germline values: CDR1 SNHLY, CDR2 FYNNEI. V lost 5 bases, J lost 6 bases, and 11 bases lay in between.